These T cell receptor beta chains were read from a single sample in a study of blood T cell repertoires in COVID-19. Profiling relied on immunoSEQ multiplex PCR, and the TCRdb table lists in-frame clones only, not all of them. The table shows fewer than 250,000 clones, with about 81% occurring only once. The material sequenced was peripheral blood. The source is a woman aged 60-70 years with COVID-19, enrolled during active disease. The CDR3 runs from the conserved cysteine through the conserved F or W. D genes are given only for firm matches. The size of a clone is reported for some rows only, either as once, few or many, or as a class for expanded clones.

abundance	j_gene	d_gene	v_gene	CDR3nt	CDR3aa
.	TRBJ1-3	TRBD1	TRBV5-1	TGCGCCAGCAGCGTGGACAGGGGTCTAGGAAACACCATATATTTT	CASSVDRGLGNTIYF
once	TRBJ1-6	TRBD1	TRBV6-5	TGTGCCAGCAGTTACGATTGGGACAGACTCTCTTCCCTCCACTTT	CASSYDWDRLSSLHF
once	TRBJ2-1	.	TRBV11-2	TGTGCCAGCAGCTTCGGGTCCCCTACGAATGAGCAGTTCTTC	CASSFGSPTNEQFF
.	TRBJ1-6	.	TRBV28	TGTGCCAGCAGTTTAGGCGGCTATAATTCACCCCTCCACTTT	CASSLGGYNSPLHF
.	TRBJ2-7	TRBD2	TRBV18	TGTGCCAGCTCACCAAGGCTAGCGGGAGGGTCCTACGAGCAGTACTTC	CASSPRLAGGSYEQYF
.	TRBJ1-2	.	TRBV6-1	TGTGCCAGCAGTGAAGCTTCAGGGTGGGACTATGGCTACACCTTC	CASSEASGWDYGYTF
.	TRBJ1-6	TRBD1	TRBV28	TGTGCCAGCAAGGGGGCCCGTAATTCACCCCTCCACTTT	CASKGARNSPLHF
.	TRBJ2-3	.	TRBV4-2	TGTGCCAGCAGCCAGGATTGGGCTAGCGACACAGATACGCAGTATTTT	CASSQDWASDTDTQYF
.	TRBJ1-1	.	TRBV18	TGTGCCAGCTCACCACCCGCGGGGGGGGCTTGGACTGAAGCTTTCTTT	CASSPPAGGAWTEAFF
large	TRBJ1-5	TRBD1	TRBV4-2	TGTGCCAGCAGCCAAATCGGGACAGACAATCAGCCCCAGCATTTT	CASSQIGTDNQPQHF
.	TRBJ1-1	TRBD1	TRBV5-5	TGTGCCAGCAGCGGACAGGCTTGGAAGGCTGAAGCTTTCTTT	CASSGQAWKAEAFF
.	TRBJ1-5	TRBD1	TRBV4-2	TGTGCCAGCAGCCAAGAAGGACAGGTCGGGCAGCCCCAGCATTTT	CASSQEGQVGQPQHF
.	TRBJ1-2	.	TRBV7-8	TGTGCCAGCAGCTTAGCCCGTTATGGCTACACCTTC	CASSLARYGYTF
.	TRBJ2-2	.	TRBV7-9	TGTGCCAGCAGCCCCTACAGGGCCGGTACCGGGGAGCTGTTTTTT	CASSPYRAGTGELFF
.	TRBJ2-5	.	TRBV9	TGTGCCAGCAGCGTAGAGCAGGGAGGGACCCAGTACTTC	CASSVEQGGTQYF
.	TRBJ1-1	.	TRBV9	TGTGCCAGCAGCGTAGTCAGCGGCCAAGTGGCTTTCTTT	CASSVVSGQVAFF
few	TRBJ2-1	TRBD2	TRBV9	TGTGCCAGCAGCGTAGCAGGCCAGCGGGGATACAATGAGCAGTTCTTC	CASSVAGQRGYNEQFF
.	TRBJ1-6	.	TRBV5-8	TGTGCCAGCGCGCCCTCCTATAATTCACCCCTCCACTTT	CASAPSYNSPLHF
.	TRBJ2-3	TRBD2	TRBV30	TGTGCCTGGAGTCCACTACTAGCGGGAGAATTAGATACGCAGTATTTT	CAWSPLLAGELDTQYF
.	TRBJ1-6	TRBD1	TRBV9	TGTGCCAGCAGCGGACGGACAGGTGGTAATTCACCCCTCCACTTT	CASSGRTGGNSPLHF
.	TRBJ1-6	.	TRBV20-1	TGCAGTGCTAGTCCGGTTATCTCCTATAATTCACCCCTCCACTTT	CSASPVISYNSPLHF
many	TRBJ1-2	TRBD1	TRBV19	TGTGCCAGTAGGTCGACAGGGGAAGCTAACTATGGCTACACCTTC	CASRSTGEANYGYTF
.	TRBJ2-5	TRBD1	TRBV10-3	TGTGCCATTTCTGATGGACAGGGAGAGACCCAGTACTTC	CAISDGQGETQYF
once	TRBJ1-3	TRBD1	TRBV2	TGTGCCAGCGGCAAGGGACAGGGGGCCGGAAACACCATATATTTT	CASGKGQGAGNTIYF